This T cell receptor beta chain was captured by sequencing in a study of T-cell memory formation after mild COVID-19 (dated by TCRdb to 2020 to 2023). Study-wide context: TCR sequence clusters from the two donors were found to be largely donor specific. T-cell clones expanding and contracting after mild COVID-19 in a couple of donors were tracked by longitudinal TCRalpha and TCRbeta repertoire sequencing. Two young, previously healthy adult volunteers made up the cohort, one male and one female.

General conclusions and limits of the study: Some responding clones were detected in pre-infection memory, suggesting pre-existing cross-reactive memory T cells joined the SARS-CoV-2 response. From day 15 to 85, contracting clones showed balanced CD4/CD8 phenotypes, whereas a second wave of clones that expanded from day 15 to 37 leaned towards CD4+. Only two mild cases were covered by the study, and larger cohorts that include severe cases with pre-infection samples were considered necessary. The second-wave clones that peaked on day 37 were not confirmed to be SARS-CoV-2 specific. Contracting CD4+ clones were found mainly in CM and EM memory subsets, while CD8+ clones were enriched in EMRA.

PBMCs were isolated by Ficoll-Paque density gradient centrifugation. V lost 6 bases and J lost 3 bases, and the count of bases not matched to a germline gene is 6. Including the terminal cysteine and phenylalanine, the CDR3 comprises 16 residues. Only the CDR3 part of the read is kept: 48 bases, read in frame from the first base. This clonotype was found a few times. This receptor's antigen is unknown. Base qualities were left out, and no much larger clone turns up one base away. The reads were generated on an Illumina NovaSeq 6000. TCRalpha and TCRbeta cDNA libraries were constructed by 5'RACE with constant-segment primers, with sample barcodes and unique molecular identifiers being introduced. RNA was extracted from every sample with Trizol reagent. The libraries were amplified in two PCR steps, and the second step added a second sample barcode and Illumina TruSeq adapters. Sequencing of libraries was performed on an Illumina NovaSeq with 2 x 150 bp paired-end reads. In the original analysis: Reads were demultiplexed and collapsed into UMI-guided consensus sequences with migec v1.2.7. Using mixcr v2.1.11, UMI consensuses were aligned to TRA and TRB V and J templates and then assembled into clonotypes. A clonotype was counted as expanded or contracted only if both edgeR and NoisET called the change significant, with noise models trained on biological replicates. For edgeR calls, the cutoffs were a false discovery rate-adjusted p below 0.01 and a log2 fold-change threshold of 1. As an exploratory analysis of dynamics, PCA with hierarchical clustering was applied to max-normalized trajectories of the 1000 most abundant clonotypes. Each responding clone was given a CD4 or CD8 phenotype based on the CD4+ and CD8+ repertoires, which had been sequenced separately. TCRdb reanalyzed the raw reads on its own, using fastp at Q25 for trimming and MiXCR for clone calling, and kept in-frame beta chains. When rows share a CDR3 protein, they turn into one entry using the most common DNA and genes. The V and J calls and clone size come from TCRdb's table, not from the authors' own analysis. The sample profile shows approximately 230,000 distinct CDR3 sequences; roughly 15% of them were found once. The top ten clones comprise approximately 3.5% of the sample.

The chain is encoded by TRBV12-3 or TRBV12-4 joined to TRBJ2-3, with TRBD2 matching 13 junction bases. Sequences were obtained from PBMCs or a T cell subset sorted from them (not recorded which). This TCR was sampled from a man aged 18-30 years who had mild COVID-19 (a few samples of this study predate the infection). The sample titles of this study are shuffled in the database, so cell type and time point are left out; the donor was told from shared clones. The nucleotide sequence reads as follows: TGTGCCAGCAGGCTGAGACTAGCGGGGGGTACAGATACGCAGTATTTT. It codes for CASRLRLAGGTDTQYF.